This entry describes one T cell receptor (beta chain). This sample was included in a study of blood T cell repertoires in COVID-19. Per the original data handling: Amplification of reference gene primers provided the estimated nucleated cell counts. Repertoires were generated with immunoSEQ multiplex PCR, while TCRdb's copy carries only in-frame clones and drops some. D and trimming were read from the DNA, whereas the V and J calls and clone size are those reported in that table. The data contain about 80,000 clones, 65% to 85% of them singletons. The V gene's germline CDR1 is MDHEN and CDR2 SYDVKM. The CDR3 sequence is 16 residues long. The junction had 9 bases not matched to a gene; V was cut back by 8 bases and J by 2 bases.

The receptor comes from a man in his 70s with active or convalescent COVID-19. The chain employs TRBV28 and TRBJ2-5; 12 bases map to TRBD2. The sequenced sample consisted of peripheral blood. As DNA, the CDR3 is TGTGCCAGCGCGAAAAGACTAGCGGGGGCTCAAGAGACCCAGTACTTC. The encoded protein is CASAKRLAGAQETQYF.